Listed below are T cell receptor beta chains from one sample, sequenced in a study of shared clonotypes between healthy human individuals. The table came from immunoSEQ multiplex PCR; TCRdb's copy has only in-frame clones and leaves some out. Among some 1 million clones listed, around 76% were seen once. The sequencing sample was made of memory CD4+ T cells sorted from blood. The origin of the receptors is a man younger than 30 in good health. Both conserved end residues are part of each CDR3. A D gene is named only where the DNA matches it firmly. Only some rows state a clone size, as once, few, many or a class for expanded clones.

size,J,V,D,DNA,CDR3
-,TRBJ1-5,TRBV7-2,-,TGTGCCAGCAGCTTAGCGGTGGGACCCAATCAGCCCCAGCATTTT,CASSLAVGPNQPQHF
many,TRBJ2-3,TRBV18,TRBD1,TGTGCCAGCTCGCCCGCGGACAGGGGTACAGATACGCAGTATTTT,CASSPADRGTDTQYF
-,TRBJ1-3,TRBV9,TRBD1,TGTGCCAGCAGCGTAGGAGAGGGGGCCTCTGGAAACACCATATATTTT,CASSVGEGASGNTIYF
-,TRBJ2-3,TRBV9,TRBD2,TGTGCCAGCAGCGTAGACCCTCTAGCGGGAGGGACAGATACGCAGTATTTT,CASSVDPLAGGTDTQYF
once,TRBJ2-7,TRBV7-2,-,TGTGCCAGCAGCTTAGATTCCGCGGGAAAGGCTCCTTACGAGCAGTACTTC,CASSLDSAGKAPYEQYF
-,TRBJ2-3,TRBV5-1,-,TGCGCCAGCGGCGGCGGGACGGGAAGAACAGATACGCAGTATTTT,CASGGGTGRTDTQYF
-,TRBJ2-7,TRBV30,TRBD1,TGTGCCTGGAGTATGGGACAGGGCTGGTACGAGCAGTACTTC,CAWSMGQGWYEQYF
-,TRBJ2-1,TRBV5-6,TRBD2,TGTGCCAGCAGTTTAGCGGGGGGCATCTACAATGAGCAGTTCTTC,CASSLAGGIYNEQFF
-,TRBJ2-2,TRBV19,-,TGTGCCAGTACCATCGACGGGGTAACCGGGGAGCTGTTTTTT,CASTIDGVTGELFF
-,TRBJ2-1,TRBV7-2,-,TGTGCCAGCAGCTCATCGTACACAGGAGCCTACAATGAGCAGTTCTTC,CASSSSYTGAYNEQFF
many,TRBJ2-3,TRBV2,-,TGTGCCAGCAGTGTGACAGCCCTCCGAGGGGATACGCAGTATTTT,CASSVTALRGDTQYF
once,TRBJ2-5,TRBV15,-,TGTGCCACCAGCAGAGAGCTAGCCGGACCGATGCAAGAGACCCAGTACTTC,CATSRELAGPMQETQYF
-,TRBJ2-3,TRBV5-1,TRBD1,TGCGCCAGCAGCTTGGGGGGACAGGGGTCAGATACGCAGTATTTT,CASSLGGQGSDTQYF
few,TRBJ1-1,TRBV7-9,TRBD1,TGTGCCAGCAGCTTAATAATCGGACAGGGAACTGAAGCTTTCTTT,CASSLIIGQGTEAFF
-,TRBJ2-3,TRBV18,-,TGTGCCAGCTCAGTGGAGGGGGATACGCAGTATTTT,CASSVEGDTQYF
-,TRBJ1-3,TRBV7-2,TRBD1,TGTGCCAGCAGCTCACAGGGGGCAGGTGGAAACACCATATATTTT,CASSSQGAGGNTIYF
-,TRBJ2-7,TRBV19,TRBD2,TGTGCCAGCAGCCGAGGGACTAACCTCTACGAGCAGTACTTC,CASSRGTNLYEQYF
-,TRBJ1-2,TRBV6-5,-,TGTGCCAGCAGTTCCGGAACAGGTCGGGGCTACACCTTC,CASSSGTGRGYTF
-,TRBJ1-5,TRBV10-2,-,TGCGCCAGCAGTGAACGCAATCAGCCCCAGCATTTT,CASSERNQPQHF
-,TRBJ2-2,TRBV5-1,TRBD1,TGCGCCAGCAGCTTGGCCGAGACAGGGGCCACCGGGGAGCTGTTTTTT,CASSLAETGATGELFF
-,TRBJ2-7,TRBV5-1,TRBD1,TGCGCCAGCAGCTCGCTGGACAGGAGCTCCTACGAGCAGTACTTC,CASSSLDRSSYEQYF
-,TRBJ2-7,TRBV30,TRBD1,TGTGCCTGGAGTCCAGGACAGGCAACTTCCTACGAGCAGTACTTC,CAWSPGQATSYEQYF
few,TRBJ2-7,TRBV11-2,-,TGTGCCAGCAGACACACAGGGCACGAGCAGTACTTC,CASRHTGHEQYF
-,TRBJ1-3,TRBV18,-,TGTGCCAGCTCACCCACGACGGGAACTGGAAACACCATATATTTT,CASSPTTGTGNTIYF
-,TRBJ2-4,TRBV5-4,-,TGTGCCAGCAGCTCATTAGACAAAACAGGGGCCAAAAACATTCAGTACTTC,CASSSLDKTGAKNIQYF
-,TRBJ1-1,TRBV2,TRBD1,TGTGCCAGCAGTATAACCGGGACAGGGGGCGCGGGCACTGAAGCTTTCTTT,CASSITGTGGAGTEAFF
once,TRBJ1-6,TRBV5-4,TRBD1,TGTGCCAGCAGCTTGCGGGACAGGGGGGTTAATTCACCCCTCCACTTT,CASSLRDRGVNSPLHF
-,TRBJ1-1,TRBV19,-,TGTGCCAGTAGTATCCGGGGTCTCACTGAAGCTTTCTTT,CASSIRGLTEAFF
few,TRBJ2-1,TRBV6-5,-,TGTGCCAGCAGAGAGGAAGGCGAGCAGTTCTTC,CASREEGEQFF
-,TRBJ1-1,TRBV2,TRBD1,TGTGCCAGCAGTGGACAGGGGTCCACTGAAGCTTTCTTT,CASSGQGSTEAFF
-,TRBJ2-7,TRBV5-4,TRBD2,TGTGCCAGCAGCGTGACTAGCGGGGGGAGCTACGAGCAGTACTTC,CASSVTSGGSYEQYF
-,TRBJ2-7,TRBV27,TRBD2,TGTGCCAGCAGTCCCCTGGCGGGGGGGCAGGAGCAGTACTTC,CASSPLAGGQEQYF
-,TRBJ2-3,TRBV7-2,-,TGTGCCAGCAGCTTAGTGGGCCAAAACACAGATACGCAGTATTTT,CASSLVGQNTDTQYF
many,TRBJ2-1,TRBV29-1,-,TGCAGCGAGGGTAGCGGCTACAATGAGCAGTTCTTC,CSEGSGYNEQFF
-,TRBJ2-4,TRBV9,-,TGTGCCAGCAGCCCCCTTACTAAAAACATTCAGTACTTC,CASSPLTKNIQYF
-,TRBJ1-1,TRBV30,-,TGTGCCTTCGTATCGGGACTGCTTTTCATTAAAAGTCCTGAAGCTTTCTTT,CAFVSGLLFIKSPEAFF
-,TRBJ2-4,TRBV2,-,TGTGCCAGCGGGGGGGGCTGGGTTGGTACCATTCAGTACTTC,CASGGGWVGTIQYF
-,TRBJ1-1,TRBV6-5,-,TGTGCCAGCAGAGGGTGGGGCAGCCCAACCCCTGAAGCTTTCTTT,CASRGWGSPTPEAFF
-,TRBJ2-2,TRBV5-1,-,TGCGCCAGCAGCTTGCGGACGGATTCGAACACCGGGGAGCTGTTTTTT,CASSLRTDSNTGELFF
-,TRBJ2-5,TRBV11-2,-,TGTGCCAGCAGCTTAGGCGGCAGCCAAGAGACCCAGTACTTC,CASSLGGSQETQYF
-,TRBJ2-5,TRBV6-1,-,TGTGCCAGCAGTTCCCCCTTCTATCAAGAGACCCAGTACTTC,CASSSPFYQETQYF
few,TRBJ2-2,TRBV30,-,TGTGCCTGGAGTTTTACGTGGGAGCTGTTTTTT,CAWSFTWELFF
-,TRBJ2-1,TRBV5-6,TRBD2,TGTGCCAGCAGCCATCGGACTAGCGGGTTTTACAATGAGCAGTTCTTC,CASSHRTSGFYNEQFF
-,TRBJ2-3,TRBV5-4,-,TGTGCCAGCGCTCAGGACGGACCCGATACGCAGTATTTT,CASAQDGPDTQYF
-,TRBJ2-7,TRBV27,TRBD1,TGTGCCAGCAGTCAAGACAGGGGGCGGGAGCAGTACTTC,CASSQDRGREQYF
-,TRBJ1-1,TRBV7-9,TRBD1,TGTGCCAGCAGCTATTTGACAGGGACTGAAGCTTTCTTT,CASSYLTGTEAFF
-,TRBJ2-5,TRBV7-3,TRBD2,TGTGCCAGCAGCTTTGCGGGGGGCTCCCAAGAGACCCAGTACTTC,CASSFAGGSQETQYF
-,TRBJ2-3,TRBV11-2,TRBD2,TGTGCCAGCAGCTTAGACCCTAGCGGGAGGGCGCTTTTT,CASSLDPSGRALF
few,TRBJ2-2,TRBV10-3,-,TGTGCCCTCCGCGAGGCTTCGAACACCGGGGAGCTGTTTTTT,CALREASNTGELFF
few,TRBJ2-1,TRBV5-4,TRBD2,TGTGCCAGCAGCTTGGAGCGGACTAGCGGAACCAATGAGCAGTTCTTC,CASSLERTSGTNEQFF
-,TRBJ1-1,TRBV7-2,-,TGTGCCAGCAGCCGCCCGGACGGGACTGAAGCTTTCTTT,CASSRPDGTEAFF
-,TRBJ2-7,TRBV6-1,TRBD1,TGTGCCAGCAGTGAAGATTACAGGGGTTTTGGCTACGAGCAGTACTTC,CASSEDYRGFGYEQYF